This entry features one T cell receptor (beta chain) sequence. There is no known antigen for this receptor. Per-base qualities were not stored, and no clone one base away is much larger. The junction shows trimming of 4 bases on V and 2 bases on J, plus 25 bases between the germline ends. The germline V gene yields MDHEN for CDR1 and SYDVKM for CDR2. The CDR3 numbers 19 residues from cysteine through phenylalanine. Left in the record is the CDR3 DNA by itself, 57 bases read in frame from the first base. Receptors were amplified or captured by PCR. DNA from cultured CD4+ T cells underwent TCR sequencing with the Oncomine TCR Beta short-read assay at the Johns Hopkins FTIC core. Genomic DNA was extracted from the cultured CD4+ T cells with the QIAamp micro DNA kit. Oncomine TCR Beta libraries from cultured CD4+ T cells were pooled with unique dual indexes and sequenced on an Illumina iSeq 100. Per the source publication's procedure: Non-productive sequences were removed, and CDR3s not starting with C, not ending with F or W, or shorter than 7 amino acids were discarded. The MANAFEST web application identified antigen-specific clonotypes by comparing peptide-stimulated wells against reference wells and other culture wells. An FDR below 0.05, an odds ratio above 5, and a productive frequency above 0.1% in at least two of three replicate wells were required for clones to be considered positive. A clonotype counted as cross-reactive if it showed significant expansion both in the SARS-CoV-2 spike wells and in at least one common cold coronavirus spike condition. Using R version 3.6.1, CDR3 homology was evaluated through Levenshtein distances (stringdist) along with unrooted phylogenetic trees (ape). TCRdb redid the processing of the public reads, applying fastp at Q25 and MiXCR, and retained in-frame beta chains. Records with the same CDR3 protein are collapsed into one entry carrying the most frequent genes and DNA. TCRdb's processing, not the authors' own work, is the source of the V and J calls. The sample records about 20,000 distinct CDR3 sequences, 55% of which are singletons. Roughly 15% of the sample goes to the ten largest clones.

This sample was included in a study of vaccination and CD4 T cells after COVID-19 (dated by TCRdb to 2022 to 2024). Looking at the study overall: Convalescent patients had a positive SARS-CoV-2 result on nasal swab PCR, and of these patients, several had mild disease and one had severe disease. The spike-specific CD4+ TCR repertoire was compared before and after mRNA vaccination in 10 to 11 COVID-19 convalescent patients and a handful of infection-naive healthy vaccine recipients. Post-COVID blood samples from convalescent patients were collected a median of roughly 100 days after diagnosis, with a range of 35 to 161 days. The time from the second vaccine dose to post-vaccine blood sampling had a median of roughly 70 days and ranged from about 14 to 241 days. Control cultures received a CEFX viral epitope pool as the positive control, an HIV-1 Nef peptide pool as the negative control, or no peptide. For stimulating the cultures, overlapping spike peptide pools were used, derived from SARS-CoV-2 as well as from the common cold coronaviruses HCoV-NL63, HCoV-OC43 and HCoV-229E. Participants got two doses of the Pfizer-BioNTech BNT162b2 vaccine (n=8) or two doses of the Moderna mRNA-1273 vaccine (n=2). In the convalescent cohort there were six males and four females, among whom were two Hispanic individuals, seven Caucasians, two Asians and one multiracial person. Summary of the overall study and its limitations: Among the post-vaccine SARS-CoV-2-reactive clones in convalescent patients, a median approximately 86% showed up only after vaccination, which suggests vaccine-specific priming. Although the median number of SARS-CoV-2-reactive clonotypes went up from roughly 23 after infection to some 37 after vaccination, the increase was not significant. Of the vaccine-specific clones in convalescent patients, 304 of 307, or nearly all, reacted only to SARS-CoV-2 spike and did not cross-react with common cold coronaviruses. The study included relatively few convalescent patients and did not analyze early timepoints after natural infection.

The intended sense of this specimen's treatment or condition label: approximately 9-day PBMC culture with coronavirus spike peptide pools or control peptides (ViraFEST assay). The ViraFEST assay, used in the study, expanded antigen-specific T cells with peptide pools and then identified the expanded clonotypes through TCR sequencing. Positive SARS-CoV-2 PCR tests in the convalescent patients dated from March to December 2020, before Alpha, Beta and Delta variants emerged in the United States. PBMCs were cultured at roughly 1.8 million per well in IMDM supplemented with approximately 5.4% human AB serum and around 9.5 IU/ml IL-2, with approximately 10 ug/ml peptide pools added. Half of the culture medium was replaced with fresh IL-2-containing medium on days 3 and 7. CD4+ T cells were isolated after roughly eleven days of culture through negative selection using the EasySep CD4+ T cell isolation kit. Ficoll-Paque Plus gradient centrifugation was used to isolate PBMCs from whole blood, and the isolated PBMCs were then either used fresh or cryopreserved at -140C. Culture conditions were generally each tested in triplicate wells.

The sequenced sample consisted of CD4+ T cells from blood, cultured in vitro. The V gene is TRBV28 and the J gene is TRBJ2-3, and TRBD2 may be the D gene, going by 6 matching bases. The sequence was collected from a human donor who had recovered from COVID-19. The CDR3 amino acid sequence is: CASSSRVSGSRRVTDTQYF. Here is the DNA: TGTGCCAGCAGTTCCCGGGTTAGCGGCTCGAGGAGGGTCACAGATACGCAGTATTTT.